Following are 13 T cell receptor beta chains from one sample sequenced in a study of blood T cell repertoires in COVID-19. Data came from immunoSEQ multiplex PCR; TCRdb stores just in-frame clones and leaves some out. The table has 180,000 or so clones, 83% seen once; the top ten hold about 4.4%. The sequenced sample was PBMCs or T cells enriched from blood (not recorded which). These TCRs come from a woman aged 45-65 years who had recovered from COVID-19.

The sample holds a few counts of this clone. This chain joins TRBV28 and TRBJ1-3; D may be TRBD1 (5 bases). The V gene lost 3 bases and the J gene lost 2 bases, with 8 bases spanning the gap. The CDR3 runs to 14 residues. Germline V lookup: CDR1 MDHEN, CDR2 SYDVKM. The CDR3 is CASSFFRAGNTIYF. Written as DNA, the CDR3 is TGTGCCAGCAGTTTTTTCAGGGCTGGAAACACCATATATTTT.

The chain combines TRBV7-2 with TRBJ2-2; 9 bases map to TRBD2. Unmatched junction bases numbered 8, after V lost 0 bases and J lost 6 bases. CDR3 length equals 17 residues. CDR1 is SGHTA and CDR2 is FQGNSA in the germline V gene. This chain's CDR3 is CASSLAPAGGLSGELFF. For the CDR3, the DNA is TGTGCCAGCAGCTTAGCGCCGGCGGGGGGGCTTTCCGGGGAGCTGTTTTTT.

The chain links TRBV2 to TRBJ2-7; 9 positions match TRBD1. The germline gives CDR1 SNHLY, CDR2 FYNNEI. There are 12 residues in the CDR3. Trimming removed 11 bases from V and 3 bases from J; junction bases left unmatched: 5. CDR3 nucleotides: TGTGCCGTACAGGGGGCCGTCTACGAGCAGTACGTC. Residues: CAVQGAVYEQYV.

This chain joins TRBV29-1 and TRBJ1-1; 12 bases are a match to TRBD1. Germline trimming cut 4 bases from V and 0 bases from J; bases unmatched to any gene: 21. This CDR3 is 21 amino acids long. From germline, CDR1 is SQVTM and CDR2 ANQGSEA. The CDR3 DNA follows: TGCAGCGTTGTCCCCCGGGACAGGGGGCGGAGGGCCCTAATTATGAACACTGAAGCTTTCTTT. This gives the protein CSVVPRDRGRRALIMNTEAFF.

The chain carries TRBV27 and TRBJ2-7; the match to TRBD2 covers 7 bases. The CDR3 sequence is 13 residues long. V gave up 5 bases and J gave up 4 bases; unmatched junction bases: 5. Germline assignment: CDR1 MNHEY and CDR2 SMNVEV (reference sequence). The CDR3 coding sequence is TGTGCCAGCAGTCAAGCGGGATCGTACGAGCAGTACGTC. Translating gives CASSQAGSYEQYV.

The chain has TRBV29-1 and TRBJ2-5; D may be TRBD1 (6 bases). This CDR3 contains 13 residues. Germline V gene data show CDR1 as SQVTM and CDR2 as ANQGSEA. Trimming removed 7 bases at V and 1 base at J, with 13 bases between. The CDR3 DNA follows: TGCAGCGCCCCGCGACAGGCCCAAGAGACCCAGTACTTC. Translated: CSAPRQAQETQYF.

In this sample, this clone turned up a few times. The genes are TRBV6-2 or TRBV6-3 and TRBJ1-5; D possibly corresponds to TRBD1 (6 bases). CDR1 and CDR2 from the germline V gene are MNHEY and SVGEGT. The V and J ends lost 5 bases and 0 bases respectively, with 11 bases between them. The CDR3 runs to 15 residues. CDR3 sequence: CASSRGQLSNQPQHF. The CDR3 region has the DNA TGTGCCAGCAGTCGTGGACAGCTTAGCAATCAGCCCCAGCATTTT.

This clone came up a few times. The J gene is TRBJ1-1, the V gene TRBV7-2; D gene ambiguous. The CDR3 length is 15 residues. CDR1 and CDR2 (germline): SGHTA, FQGNSA. Trimming left V 3 bases short and J 7 bases short, with 18 bases between. The CDR3: CASSFAPAGTLEAFF. Here the CDR3 DNA reads TGTGCCAGCAGCTTTGCTCCTGCGGGTACGCTTGAAGCTTTCTTT. Complete variable domain (other parts from reference TRBV7-2 and TRBJ1-1): GAGVSQSPSNKVTEKGKDVELRCDPISGHTALYWYRQSLGQGLEFLIYFQGNSAPDKSGLPSDRFSAERTGGSVSTLTIQRTQQEDSAVYLCASSFAPAGTLEAFFGQGTRLTVV.

The chain is built from TRBV19 and TRBJ1-1, with D unresolved. Trimming took off 4 bases at V and 3 bases at J, with 9 bases between the two ends. This CDR3 region has 13 residues. Germline V CDR1 and CDR2: LNHDA, SQIVND (reference sequence). CDR3 amino acids: CASSSRADTEAFF. CDR3 DNA: TGTGCCAGTAGTAGCCGTGCGGACACTGAAGCTTTCTTT.

The rearrangement joins TRBV2 to TRBJ1-2; 8 bases line up with TRBD1. V was clipped by 8 bases and J by 2 bases; unmatched bases: 7. Germline-derived CDR1 and CDR2 are SNHLY and FYNNEI. The CDR3 is 14 residues long. This chain's CDR3 is CASRPRGLNYGYTF. CDR3 sequence (DNA): TGTGCCAGCCGACCCAGGGGGCTCAACTATGGCTACACCTTC. Filled out from reference TRBV2 and TRBJ1-2, the complete variable domain reads EPEVTQTPSHQVTQMGQEVILRCVPISNHLYFYWYRQILGQKVEFLVSFYNNEISEKSEIFDDQFSVERPDGSNFTLKIRSTKLEDSAMYFCASRPRGLNYGYTFGSGTRLTVV.

CDR3 amino acids: CASSYGRHNQPQHF. The CDR3 bases are TGTGCCAGCAGTTATGGGAGGCACAATCAGCCCCAGCATTTT. The V gene is TRBV6-6, the J gene TRBJ1-5; D gene ambiguous. The CDR3 length is 14 residues. V lost 3 bases and J 3 bases, leaving 9 bases between the germline ends. Per germline, CDR1 MNHNY and CDR2 SVGAGI (reference sequence).

V gene TRBV18 combines with J gene TRBJ2-3, with D tentatively TRBD1 (7 bases). V was shortened by 3 bases and J by 0 bases, with 13 bases between the two germline ends. The CDR3 runs to 16 residues. Per the germline V gene, CDR1 is KGHSH and CDR2 is LQKENI. The CDR3 DNA sequence: TGTGCCAGCTCACCCCTACAGGGGACTAGCACAGATACGCAGTATTTT. Translating it yields CASSPLQGTSTDTQYF.

In this sample, this clone turned up a few times. J is TRBJ1-1 and V is TRBV5-1; possibly TRBD1 for D (6 bases). The germline gives CDR1 SGHRS, CDR2 YFSETQ. V was cut by 9 bases and J by 2 bases, with 14 bases left in between. The CDR3 consists of 13 residues. DNA for the CDR3: TGCGCCACCGAGGGGGAGGGAAACACTGAAGCTTTCTTT. The encoded protein is CATEGEGNTEAFF.